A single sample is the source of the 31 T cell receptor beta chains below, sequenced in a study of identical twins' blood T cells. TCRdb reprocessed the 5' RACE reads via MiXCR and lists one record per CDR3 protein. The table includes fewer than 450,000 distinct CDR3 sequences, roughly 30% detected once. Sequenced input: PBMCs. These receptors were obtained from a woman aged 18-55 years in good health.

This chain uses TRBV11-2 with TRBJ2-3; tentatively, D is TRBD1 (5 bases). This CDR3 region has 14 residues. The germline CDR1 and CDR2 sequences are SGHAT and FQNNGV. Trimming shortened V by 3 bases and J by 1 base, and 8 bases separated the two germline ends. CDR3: CASSFVGGTDTQYF. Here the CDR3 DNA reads TGTGCCAGCAGCTTTGTAGGGGGCACAGATACGCAGTATTTT.

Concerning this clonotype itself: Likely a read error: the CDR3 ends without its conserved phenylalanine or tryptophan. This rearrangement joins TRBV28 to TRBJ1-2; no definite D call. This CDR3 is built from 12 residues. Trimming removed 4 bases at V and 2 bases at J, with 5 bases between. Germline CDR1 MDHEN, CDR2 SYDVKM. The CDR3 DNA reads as TGTGCCAGCAGTTCACCAAACTATGGCTACACCTCC. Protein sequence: CASSSPNYGYTS.

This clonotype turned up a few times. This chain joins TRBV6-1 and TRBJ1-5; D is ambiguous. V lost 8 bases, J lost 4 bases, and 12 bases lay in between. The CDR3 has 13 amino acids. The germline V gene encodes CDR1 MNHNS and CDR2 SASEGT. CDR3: CASGEHLNQPQHF. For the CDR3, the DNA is TGTGCCAGCGGGGAACATCTAAATCAGCCCCAGCATTTT.

Here the CDR3 DNA reads TGTGCCAGCAGCCCCCTAGGCGGGAGTATCGAAGATACGCAGTATTTT. This translates into CASSPLGGSIEDTQYF. V and J are TRBV14 and TRBJ2-3; TRBD2 agrees at 7 bases. J was trimmed by 5 bases and V by 4 bases; bases with no gene match: 12. Germline values: CDR1 SGHDN, CDR2 FVKESK. This CDR3 is built from 16 residues.

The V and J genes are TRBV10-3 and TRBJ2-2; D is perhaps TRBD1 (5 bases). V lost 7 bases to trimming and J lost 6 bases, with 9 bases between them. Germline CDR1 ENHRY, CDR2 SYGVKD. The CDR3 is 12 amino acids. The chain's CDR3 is CAITQGSGELFF. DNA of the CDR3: TGTGCCATCACCCAGGGATCCGGGGAGCTGTTTTTT.

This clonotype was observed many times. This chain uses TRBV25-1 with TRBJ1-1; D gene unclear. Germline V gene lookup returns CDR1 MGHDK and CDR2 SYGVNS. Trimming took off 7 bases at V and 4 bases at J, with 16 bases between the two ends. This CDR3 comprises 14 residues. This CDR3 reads CASTGRHSVTEAFF. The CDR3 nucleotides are TGTGCCAGCACTGGAAGACACTCGGTCACTGAAGCTTTCTTT.

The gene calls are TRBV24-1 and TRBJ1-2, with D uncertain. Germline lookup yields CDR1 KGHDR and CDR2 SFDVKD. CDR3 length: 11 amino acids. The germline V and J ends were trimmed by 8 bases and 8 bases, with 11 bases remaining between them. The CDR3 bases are TGTGCCACCACCCCCAGGAGGGGCTACACCTTC. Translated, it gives CATTPRRGYTF.

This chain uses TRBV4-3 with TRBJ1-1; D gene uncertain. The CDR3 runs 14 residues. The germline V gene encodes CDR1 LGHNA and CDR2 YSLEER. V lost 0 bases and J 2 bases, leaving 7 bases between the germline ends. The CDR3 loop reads CASSQDLINTEAFF. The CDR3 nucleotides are TGCGCCAGCAGCCAAGATCTAATAAACACTGAAGCTTTCTTT.

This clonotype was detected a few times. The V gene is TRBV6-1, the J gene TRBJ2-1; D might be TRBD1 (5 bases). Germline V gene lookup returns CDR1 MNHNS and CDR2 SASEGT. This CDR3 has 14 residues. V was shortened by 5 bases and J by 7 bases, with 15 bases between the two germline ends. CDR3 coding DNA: TGTGCCAGCAGTCAGAACGACCGGACAAATGAGCAGTTCTTC. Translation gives CASSQNDRTNEQFF.

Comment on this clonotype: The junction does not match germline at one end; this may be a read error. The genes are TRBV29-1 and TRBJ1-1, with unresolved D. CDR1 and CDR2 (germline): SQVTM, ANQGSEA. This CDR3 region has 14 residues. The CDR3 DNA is TGCAGCGTCGAAGATCTTGGCAGGAACACTGAAGCTTTCTTT. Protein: CSVEDLGRNTEAFF.

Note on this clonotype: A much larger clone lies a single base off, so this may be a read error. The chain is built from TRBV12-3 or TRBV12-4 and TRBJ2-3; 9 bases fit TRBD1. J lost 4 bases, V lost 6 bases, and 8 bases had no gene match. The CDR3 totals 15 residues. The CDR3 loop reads CASRLSGQGPDTQYF. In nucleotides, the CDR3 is TGTGCCAGCAGGTTATCGGGACAGGGCCCAGATACGCAGTATTTT.

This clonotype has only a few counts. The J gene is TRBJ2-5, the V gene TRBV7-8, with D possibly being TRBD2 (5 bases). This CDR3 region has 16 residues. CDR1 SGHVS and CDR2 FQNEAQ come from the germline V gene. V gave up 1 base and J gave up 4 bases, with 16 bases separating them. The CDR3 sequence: CASSLVFDYLRETQYF. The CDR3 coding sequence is TGTGCCAGCAGCTTAGTATTCGACTACCTCCGAGAGACCCAGTACTTC.

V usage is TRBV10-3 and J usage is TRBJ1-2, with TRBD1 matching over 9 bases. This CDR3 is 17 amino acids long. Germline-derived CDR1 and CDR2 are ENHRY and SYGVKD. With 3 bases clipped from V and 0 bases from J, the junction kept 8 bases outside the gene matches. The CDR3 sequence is CAISERDRVTPNYGYTF. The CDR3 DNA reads TGTGCCATCAGTGAACGGGACAGGGTCACCCCTAACTATGGCTACACCTTC.

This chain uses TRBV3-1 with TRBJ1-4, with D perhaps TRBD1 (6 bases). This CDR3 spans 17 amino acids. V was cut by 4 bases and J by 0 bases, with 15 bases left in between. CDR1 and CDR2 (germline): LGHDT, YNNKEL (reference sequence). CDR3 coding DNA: TGTGCCAGCAGCCCAGGGGAAGCGGATGCAACTAATGAAAAACTGTTTTTT. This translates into CASSPGEADATNEKLFF. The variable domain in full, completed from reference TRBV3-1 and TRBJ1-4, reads DTAVSQTPKYLVTQMGNDKSIKCEQNLGHDTMYWYKQDSKKFLKIMFSYNNKELIINETVPNRFSPKSPDKAHLNLHINSLELGDSAVYFCASSPGEADATNEKLFFGSGTQLSVL.

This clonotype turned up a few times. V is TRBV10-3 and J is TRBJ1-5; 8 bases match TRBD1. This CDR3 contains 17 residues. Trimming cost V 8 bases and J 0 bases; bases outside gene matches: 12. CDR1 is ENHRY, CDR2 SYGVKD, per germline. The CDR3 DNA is TGTGCCATCCAAAGTGACAGGGGAGGACCTAGCAATCAGCCCCAGCATTTT. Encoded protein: CAIQSDRGGPSNQPQHF.

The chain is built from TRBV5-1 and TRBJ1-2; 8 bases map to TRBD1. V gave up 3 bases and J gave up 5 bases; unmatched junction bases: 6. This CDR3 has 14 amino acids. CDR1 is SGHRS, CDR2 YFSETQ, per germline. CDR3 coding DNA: TGCGCCAGCAGCTGGGGGACAGGAAGATATGGCTACACCTTC. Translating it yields CASSWGTGRYGYTF.

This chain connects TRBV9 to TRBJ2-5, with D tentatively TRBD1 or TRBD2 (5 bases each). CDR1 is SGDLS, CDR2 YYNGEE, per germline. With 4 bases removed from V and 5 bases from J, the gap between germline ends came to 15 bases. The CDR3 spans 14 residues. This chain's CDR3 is CASSIPGSGETQYF. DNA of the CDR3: TGTGCCAGCAGCATCCCAGGGAGTGGGGAGACCCAGTACTTC.

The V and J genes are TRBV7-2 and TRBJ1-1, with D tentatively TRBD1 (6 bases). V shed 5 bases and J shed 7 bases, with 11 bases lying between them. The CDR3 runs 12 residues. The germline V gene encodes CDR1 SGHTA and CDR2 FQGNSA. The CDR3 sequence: CASSPNRVEAFF. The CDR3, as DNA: TGTGCCAGCAGCCCAAACAGGGTTGAAGCTTTCTTT.

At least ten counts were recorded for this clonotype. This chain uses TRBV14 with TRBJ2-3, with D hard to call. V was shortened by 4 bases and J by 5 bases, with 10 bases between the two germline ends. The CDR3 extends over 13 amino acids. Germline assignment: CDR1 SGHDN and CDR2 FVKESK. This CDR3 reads CASSPRRGDTQYF. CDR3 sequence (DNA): TGTGCCAGCAGCCCCAGAAGAGGAGATACGCAGTATTTT.

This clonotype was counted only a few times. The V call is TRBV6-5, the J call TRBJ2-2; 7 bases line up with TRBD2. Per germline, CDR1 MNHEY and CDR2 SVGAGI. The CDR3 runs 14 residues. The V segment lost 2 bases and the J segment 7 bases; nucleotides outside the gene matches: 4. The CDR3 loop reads CASSYGLDLGELFF. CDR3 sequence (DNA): TGTGCCAGCAGTTACGGACTAGACCTCGGGGAGCTGTTTTTT.

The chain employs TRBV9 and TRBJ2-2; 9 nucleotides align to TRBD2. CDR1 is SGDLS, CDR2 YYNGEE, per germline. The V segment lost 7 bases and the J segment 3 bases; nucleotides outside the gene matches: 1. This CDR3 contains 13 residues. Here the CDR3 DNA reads TGTGCCAGCGCGGGGGGGGACACCGGGGAGCTGTTTTTT. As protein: CASAGGDTGELFF.

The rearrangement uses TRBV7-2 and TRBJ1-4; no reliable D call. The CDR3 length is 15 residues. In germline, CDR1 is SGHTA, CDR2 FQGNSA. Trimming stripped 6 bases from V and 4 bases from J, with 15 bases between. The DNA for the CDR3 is TGTGCCAGCAGTTACTTCAATGGCCATAATGAAAAACTGTTTTTT. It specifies CASSYFNGHNEKLFF.

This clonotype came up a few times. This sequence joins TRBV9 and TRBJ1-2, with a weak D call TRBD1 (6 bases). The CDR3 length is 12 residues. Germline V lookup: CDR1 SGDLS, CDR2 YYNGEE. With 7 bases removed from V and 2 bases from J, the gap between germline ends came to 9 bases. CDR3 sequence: CASLQGNYGYTF. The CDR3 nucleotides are TGTGCCAGCCTACAGGGCAACTATGGCTACACCTTC.

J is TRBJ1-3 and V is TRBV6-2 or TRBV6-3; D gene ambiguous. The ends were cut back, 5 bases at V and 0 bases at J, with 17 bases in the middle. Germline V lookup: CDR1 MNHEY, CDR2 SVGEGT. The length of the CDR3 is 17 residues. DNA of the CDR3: TGTGCCAGCAGTCCACTGGACGGATACTTCTCTGGAAACACCATATATTTT. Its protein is CASSPLDGYFSGNTIYF.

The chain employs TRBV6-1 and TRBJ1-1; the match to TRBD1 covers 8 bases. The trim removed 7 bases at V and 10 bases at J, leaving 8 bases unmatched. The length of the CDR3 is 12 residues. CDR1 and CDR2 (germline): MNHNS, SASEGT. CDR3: CASIKDRVAAFF. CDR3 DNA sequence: TGTGCCAGCATAAAGGACAGGGTCGCAGCTTTCTTT.

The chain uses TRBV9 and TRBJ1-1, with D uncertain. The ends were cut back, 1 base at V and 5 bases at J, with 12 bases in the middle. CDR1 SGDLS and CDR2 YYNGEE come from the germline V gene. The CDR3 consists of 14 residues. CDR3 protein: CASSVLGSGTEAFF. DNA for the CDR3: TGTGCCAGCAGCGTACTGGGCTCCGGGACTGAAGCTTTCTTT.

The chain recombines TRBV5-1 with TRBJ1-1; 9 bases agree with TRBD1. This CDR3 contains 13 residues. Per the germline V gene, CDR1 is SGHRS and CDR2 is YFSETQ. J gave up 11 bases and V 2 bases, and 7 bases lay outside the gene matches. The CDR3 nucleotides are TGCGCCAGCAGCTTCGGGACAGGGCGCACCGCTTTCTTT. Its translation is CASSFGTGRTAFF.

Written as DNA, the CDR3 is TGTGCCAGCAGCCCGACCGGGACAGGGGTTTTGGGTGAGCAGTTCTTC. This codes for CASSPTGTGVLGEQFF. The V gene is TRBV9, the J gene TRBJ2-1, with 10 nucleotides matching TRBD1. The CDR3 consists of 16 residues. CDR1 is SGDLS and CDR2 is YYNGEE in the germline V gene. V lost 4 bases and J lost 9; bases outside the gene matches: 13.

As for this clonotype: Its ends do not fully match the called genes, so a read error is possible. The CDR3 loop is CGARGAGTPFSGELFF. DNA for the CDR3: TGCGGTGCTAGAGGGGCCGGGACCCCCTTTTCCGGGGAGCTGTTTTTT. V gene TRBV20-1 combines with J gene TRBJ2-2, with D perhaps being TRBD1 or TRBD2 (5 bases each). This CDR3 comprises 16 residues. From germline, CDR1 is DFQATT and CDR2 SNEGSKA (reference sequence).

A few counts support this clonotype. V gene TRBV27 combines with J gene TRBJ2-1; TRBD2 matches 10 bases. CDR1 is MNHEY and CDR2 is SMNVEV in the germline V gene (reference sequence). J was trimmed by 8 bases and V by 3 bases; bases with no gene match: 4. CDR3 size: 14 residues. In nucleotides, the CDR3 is TGTGCCAGCAGTTTCCTAGCGGGAGACCATGAGCAGTTCTTC. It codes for CASSFLAGDHEQFF.

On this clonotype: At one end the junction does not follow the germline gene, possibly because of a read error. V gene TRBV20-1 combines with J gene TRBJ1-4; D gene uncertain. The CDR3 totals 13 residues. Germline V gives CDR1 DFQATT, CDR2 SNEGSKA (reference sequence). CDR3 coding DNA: TGCTGTGCTCAGACGTTTGGGAATGAAAAACTGTTTTTT. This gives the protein CCAQTFGNEKLFF.